These T cell receptor beta chains were read from a single sample in a study of cytomegalovirus exposure and HLA in healthy donors. Produced via immunoSEQ multiplex PCR; TCRdb's table is partial and in-frame only. The sample includes over 100,000 clones, approximately 89% seen only once; the top ten take about 1.2%. Sequencing used PBMCs. These receptor sequences come from a woman under 30 in good health and CMV-seronegative. Both conserved end residues are part of each CDR3. Each record gives: V gene, J gene, D gene, clone size, CDR3 DNA, CDR3 protein. D genes are given only for firm matches. Only some rows state a clone size, as once, few, many or a class for expanded clones.

V: TRBV29-1; J: TRBJ1-1; D: NA; size: few; DNA: TGCAGCGTTGACGACACTGAAGCTTTCTTT; CDR3: CSVDDTEAFF
V: TRBV27; J: TRBJ1-5; D: NA; size: few; DNA: TGTGCCAGCAGTTTATCGGGGGGTCTGACCCAGCATTTT; CDR3: CASSLSGGLTQHF
V: TRBV19; J: TRBJ2-1; D: TRBD2; size: NA; DNA: TGTGCCAGTAGGAGCTGGAGCGGGGGGGGTTCGGAGCAGTTCTTC; CDR3: CASRSWSGGGSEQFF
V: TRBV15; J: TRBJ2-7; D: NA; size: NA; DNA: TGTGCCACCAGCAGGAATAGGGGTGACGAGCAGTACTTC; CDR3: CATSRNRGDEQYF
V: TRBV19; J: TRBJ1-5; D: TRBD1; size: NA; DNA: TGTGCCAGTAGCCCGTGGGGACAGTCCAATAGCAATCAGCCCCAGCATTTT; CDR3: CASSPWGQSNSNQPQHF
V: TRBV7-7; J: TRBJ1-5; D: NA; size: NA; DNA: TGTGCCAGCAGCTTAAGGCCCAGGGCTAAGGGCAATCAGCCCCAGCATTTT; CDR3: CASSLRPRAKGNQPQHF
V: TRBV6-1; J: TRBJ2-2; D: TRBD1; size: few; DNA: TGTGCCAGCAGTCAGGGACAGGGGACCGGGGAGCTGTTTTTT; CDR3: CASSQGQGTGELFF
V: TRBV5-1; J: TRBJ2-3; D: NA; size: NA; DNA: TGCGCCAGCAGCTCCCCGGGGGATGATACGCAGTATTTT; CDR3: CASSSPGDDTQYF
V: TRBV10-1; J: TRBJ2-7; D: TRBD1; size: NA; DNA: TGCGCCAGCAGTGGCTTTTACCCTAAGGGACAGAAAACCTACGAGCAGTACTTC; CDR3: CASSGFYPKGQKTYEQYF
V: TRBV18; J: TRBJ2-7; D: TRBD2; size: NA; DNA: TGTGCCAGCACCCGGGAGGGGGGAAGCTCCTACGAGCAGTACTTC; CDR3: CASTREGGSSYEQYF
V: TRBV10-3; J: TRBJ2-7; D: NA; size: NA; DNA: TGTGCCATCAGGGACTTTCCTGTCTCCTACGAGCAGTACTTC; CDR3: CAIRDFPVSYEQYF
V: TRBV2; J: TRBJ1-3; D: NA; size: NA; DNA: TGTGCCAGCATTTTGTCGGAGATACGAGGAAACACCATATATTTT; CDR3: CASILSEIRGNTIYF
V: TRBV5-4; J: TRBJ1-6; D: NA; size: few; DNA: TGTGCCAGCAGCTTGGAGGGGTGGGATAATTCACCCCTCCACTTT; CDR3: CASSLEGWDNSPLHF
V: TRBV5-6; J: TRBJ1-2; D: NA; size: NA; DNA: TGTGCCAGCAGCTTGGAGGGACTTCACGTCTATGGCTACACCTTC; CDR3: CASSLEGLHVYGYTF
V: TRBV6-6; J: TRBJ2-3; D: TRBD2; size: NA; DNA: TGTGCCGCCACCGGGACTAGCGGGGTCCCAGATACGCAGTATTTT; CDR3: CAATGTSGVPDTQYF
V: TRBV6-6; J: TRBJ1-1; D: NA; size: NA; DNA: TGTGCCAGCAGTTACTCAGGGGGAGTGTTCAACACTGAAGCTTTCTTT; CDR3: CASSYSGGVFNTEAFF